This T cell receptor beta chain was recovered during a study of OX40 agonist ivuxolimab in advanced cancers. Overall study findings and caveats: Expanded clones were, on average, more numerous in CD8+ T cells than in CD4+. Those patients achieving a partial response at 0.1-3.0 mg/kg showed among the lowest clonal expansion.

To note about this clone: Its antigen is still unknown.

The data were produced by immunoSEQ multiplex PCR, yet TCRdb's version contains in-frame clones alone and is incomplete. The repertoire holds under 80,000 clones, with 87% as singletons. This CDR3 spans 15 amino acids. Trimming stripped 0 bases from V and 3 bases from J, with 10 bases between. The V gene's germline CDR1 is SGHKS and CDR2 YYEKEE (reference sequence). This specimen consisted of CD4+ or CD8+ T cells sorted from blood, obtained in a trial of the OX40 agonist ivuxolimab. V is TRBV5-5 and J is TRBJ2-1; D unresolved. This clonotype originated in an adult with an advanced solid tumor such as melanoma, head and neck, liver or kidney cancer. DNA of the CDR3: TGTGCCAGCAGCTTGGGGGCAGGAGTCTACAATGAGCAGTTCTTC. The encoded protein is CASSLGAGVYNEQFF.